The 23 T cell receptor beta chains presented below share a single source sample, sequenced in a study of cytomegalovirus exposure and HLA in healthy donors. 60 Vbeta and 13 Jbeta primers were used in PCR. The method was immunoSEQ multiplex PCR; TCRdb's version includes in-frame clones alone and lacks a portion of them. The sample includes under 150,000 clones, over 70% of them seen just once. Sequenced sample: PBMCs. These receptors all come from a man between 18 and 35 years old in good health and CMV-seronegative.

The CDR3 sequence is CASAPGRGYEQYF. As DNA, the CDR3 is TGTGCCAGCGCCCCCGGAAGGGGGTACGAGCAGTACTTC. The chain is built from TRBV6-5 and TRBJ2-7, with D tentatively TRBD1 (6 bases). V was pared by 8 bases and J by 4 bases, with 15 bases between. CDR1 and CDR2 from the germline V gene are MNHEY and SVGAGI. This CDR3 is built from 13 residues.

DNA for the CDR3: TGTGCCAGCAGCCGCCGGTCCTACGAGCAGTACTTC. This sequence encodes CASSRRSYEQYF. J is TRBJ2-7 and V is TRBV6-6, with D uncertain. Between the trimmed V and J ends, which lost 6 bases and 1 base, there was a span of 7 bases. Germline V CDR1 and CDR2: MNHNY, SVGAGI (reference sequence). This CDR3 contains 12 residues.

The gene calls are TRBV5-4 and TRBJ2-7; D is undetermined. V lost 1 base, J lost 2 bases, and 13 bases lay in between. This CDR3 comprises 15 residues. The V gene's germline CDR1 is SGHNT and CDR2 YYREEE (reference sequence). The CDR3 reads CASSLFVPPAYEQYF. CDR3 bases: TGTGCCAGCAGCTTGTTCGTCCCCCCCGCCTACGAGCAGTACTTC.

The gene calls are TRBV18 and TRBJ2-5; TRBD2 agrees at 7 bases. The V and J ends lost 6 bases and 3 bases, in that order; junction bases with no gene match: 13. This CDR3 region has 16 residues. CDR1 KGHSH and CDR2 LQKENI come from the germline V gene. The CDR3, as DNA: TGTGCCAGCTCTCTCACCCTTTCAGCGGGGAAAGAGACCCAGTACTTC. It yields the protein CASSLTLSAGKETQYF.

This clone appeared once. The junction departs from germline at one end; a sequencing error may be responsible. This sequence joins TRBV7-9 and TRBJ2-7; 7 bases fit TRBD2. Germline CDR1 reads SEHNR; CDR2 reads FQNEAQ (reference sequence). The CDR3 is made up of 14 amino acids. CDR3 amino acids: CSSSLAGKGDEQYF. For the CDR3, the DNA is TGTTCCAGCAGCTTAGCGGGCAAAGGGGACGAGCAGTACTTC.

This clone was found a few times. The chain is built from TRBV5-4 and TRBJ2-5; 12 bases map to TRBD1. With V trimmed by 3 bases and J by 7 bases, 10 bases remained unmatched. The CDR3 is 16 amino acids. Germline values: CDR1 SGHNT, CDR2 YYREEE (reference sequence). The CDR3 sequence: CASSSVPGQGAGTQYF. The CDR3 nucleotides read TGTGCCAGCAGCTCCGTCCCGGGACAGGGGGCCGGGACCCAGTACTTC.

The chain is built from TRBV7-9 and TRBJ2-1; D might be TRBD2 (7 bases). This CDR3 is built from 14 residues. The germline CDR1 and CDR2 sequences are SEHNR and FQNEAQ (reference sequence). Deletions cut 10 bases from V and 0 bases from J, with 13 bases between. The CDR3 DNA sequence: TGTGCCACTGGCGGGGGCCTCTCCTACAATGAGCAGTTCTTC. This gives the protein CATGGGLSYNEQFF.

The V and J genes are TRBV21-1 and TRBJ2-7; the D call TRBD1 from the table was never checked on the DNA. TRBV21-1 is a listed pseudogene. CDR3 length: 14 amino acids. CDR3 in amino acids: CASSGQGLPDEQYF. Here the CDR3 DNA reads TGTGCCAGCAGCGGACAGGGACTTCCCGACGAGCAGTACTTC.

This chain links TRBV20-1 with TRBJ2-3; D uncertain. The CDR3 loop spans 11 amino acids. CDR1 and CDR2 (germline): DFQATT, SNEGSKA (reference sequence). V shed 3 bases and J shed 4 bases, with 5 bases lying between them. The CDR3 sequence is CSASFADTQYF. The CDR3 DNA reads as TGCAGTGCTAGCTTTGCAGATACGCAGTATTTT.

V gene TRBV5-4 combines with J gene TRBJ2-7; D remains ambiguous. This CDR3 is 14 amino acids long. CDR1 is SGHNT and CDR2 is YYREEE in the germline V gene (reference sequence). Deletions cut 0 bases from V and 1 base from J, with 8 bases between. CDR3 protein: CASSLDAQSYEQYF. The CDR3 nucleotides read TGTGCCAGCAGCTTGGACGCACAGTCCTACGAGCAGTACTTC.

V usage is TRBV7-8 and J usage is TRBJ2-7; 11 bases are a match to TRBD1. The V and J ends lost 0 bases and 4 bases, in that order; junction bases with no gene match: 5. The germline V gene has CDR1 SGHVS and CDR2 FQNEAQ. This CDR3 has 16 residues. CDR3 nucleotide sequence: TGTGCCAGCAGCTTAGCGAGGACAGGGGGCTCGTACGAGCAGTACTTC. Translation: CASSLARTGGSYEQYF.

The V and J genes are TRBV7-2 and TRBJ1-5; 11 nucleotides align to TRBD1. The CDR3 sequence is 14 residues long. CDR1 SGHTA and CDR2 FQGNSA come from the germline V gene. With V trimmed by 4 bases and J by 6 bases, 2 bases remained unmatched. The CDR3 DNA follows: TGTGCCAGCAGCTCGGGGACAGGGGGTCAGCCCCAGCATTTT. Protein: CASSSGTGGQPQHF.

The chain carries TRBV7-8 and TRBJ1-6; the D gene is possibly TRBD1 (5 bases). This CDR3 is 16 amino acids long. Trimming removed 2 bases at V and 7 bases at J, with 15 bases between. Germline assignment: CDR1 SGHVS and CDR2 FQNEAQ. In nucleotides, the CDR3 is TGTGCCAGCAGCTTACAGTTGTCAGGGCGAAATTCACCCCTCCACTTT. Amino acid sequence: CASSLQLSGRNSPLHF.

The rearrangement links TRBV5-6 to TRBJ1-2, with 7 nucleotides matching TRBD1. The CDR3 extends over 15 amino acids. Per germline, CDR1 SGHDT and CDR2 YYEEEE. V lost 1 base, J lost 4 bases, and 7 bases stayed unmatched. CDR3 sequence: CASSLPRQGLYGYTF. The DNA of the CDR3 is TGTGCCAGCAGCTTGCCCCGACAGGGACTCTATGGCTACACCTTC.

The CDR3 region has the DNA TGTGCCAGCAGTTACCCTAACCCTGGGACAGGGCGGCATTTT. Its protein is CASSYPNPGTGRHF. The chain employs TRBV6-5 and TRBJ1-5; 9 nucleotides match TRBD1. V trimming: 2 bases; J trimming: 15 bases; junction bases outside the gene matches: 11. The V gene's germline CDR1 is MNHEY and CDR2 SVGAGI. The CDR3 spans 14 residues.

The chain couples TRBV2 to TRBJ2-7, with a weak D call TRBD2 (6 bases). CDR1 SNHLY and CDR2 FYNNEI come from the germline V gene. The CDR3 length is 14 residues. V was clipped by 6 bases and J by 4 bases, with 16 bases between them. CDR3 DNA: TGTGCCAGCAGCCTAACTCCCGGGACTTACGAGCAGTACTTC. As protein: CASSLTPGTYEQYF.

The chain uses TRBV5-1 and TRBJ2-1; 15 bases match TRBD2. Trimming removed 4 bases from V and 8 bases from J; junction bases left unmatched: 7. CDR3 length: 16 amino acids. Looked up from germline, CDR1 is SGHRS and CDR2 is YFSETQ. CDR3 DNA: TGCGCCAGCAGCCTCCGGACTAGCGGGGGGGCTTATGAGCAGTTCTTC. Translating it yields CASSLRTSGGAYEQFF.

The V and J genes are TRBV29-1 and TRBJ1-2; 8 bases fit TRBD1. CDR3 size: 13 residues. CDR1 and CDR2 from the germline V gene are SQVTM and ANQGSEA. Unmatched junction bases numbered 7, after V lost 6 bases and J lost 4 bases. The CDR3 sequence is CSVLDRGPYGYTF. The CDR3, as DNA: TGCAGCGTCCTAGACAGGGGTCCCTATGGCTACACCTTC.

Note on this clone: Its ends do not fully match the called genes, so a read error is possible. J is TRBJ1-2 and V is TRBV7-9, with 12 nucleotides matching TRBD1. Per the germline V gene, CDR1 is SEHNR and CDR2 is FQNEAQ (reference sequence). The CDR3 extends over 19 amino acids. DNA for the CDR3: TGTGCCAGCAGCTCCCCCCGCAGGGACAGGGGGCTGTCGAACTATAGCTACACCTTC. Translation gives CASSSPRRDRGLSNYSYTF.

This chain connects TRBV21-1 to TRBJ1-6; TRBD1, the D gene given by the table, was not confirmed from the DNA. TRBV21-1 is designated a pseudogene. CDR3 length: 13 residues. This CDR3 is CASSPVQDSPLHF. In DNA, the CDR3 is TGTGCCAGCAGCCCGGTACAGGATTCACCCCTCCACTTT.

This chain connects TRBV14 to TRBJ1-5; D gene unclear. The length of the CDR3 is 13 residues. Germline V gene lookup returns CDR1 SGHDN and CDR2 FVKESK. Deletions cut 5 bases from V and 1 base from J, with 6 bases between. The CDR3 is CASSAGSNQPQHF. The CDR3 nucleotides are TGTGCCAGCAGCGCGGGGAGCAATCAGCCCCAGCATTTT.

The CDR3 sequence: CASSFTSGGAYNEQFF. The CDR3 DNA follows: TGCGCCAGCAGCTTTACTAGCGGGGGGGCCTACAATGAGCAGTTCTTC. This rearrangement joins TRBV5-1 to TRBJ2-1; 13 nucleotides match TRBD2. This CDR3 has 16 residues. Germline CDR1 SGHRS, CDR2 YFSETQ. J gave up 2 bases and V 2 bases, and 1 base lay outside the gene matches.

CDR3 residues: CASSMGTGYWETQYF. The CDR3, as DNA: TGTGCCAGTAGTATGGGGACAGGGTATTGGGAGACCCAGTACTTC. V and J are TRBV19 and TRBJ2-5; the match to TRBD1 covers 9 bases. Germline V gene data show CDR1 as LNHDA and CDR2 as SQIVND (reference sequence). The CDR3 runs 15 residues. Germline trimming cut 3 bases from V and 5 bases from J; bases unmatched to any gene: 7. Supplemented by reference TRBV19 and TRBJ2-5, the full variable domain reads DGGITQSPKYLFRKEGQNVTLSCEQNLNHDAMYWYRQDPGQGLRLIYYSQIVNDFQKGDIAEGYSVSREKKESFPLTVTSAQKNPTAFYLCASSMGTGYWETQYFGPGTRLLVL.